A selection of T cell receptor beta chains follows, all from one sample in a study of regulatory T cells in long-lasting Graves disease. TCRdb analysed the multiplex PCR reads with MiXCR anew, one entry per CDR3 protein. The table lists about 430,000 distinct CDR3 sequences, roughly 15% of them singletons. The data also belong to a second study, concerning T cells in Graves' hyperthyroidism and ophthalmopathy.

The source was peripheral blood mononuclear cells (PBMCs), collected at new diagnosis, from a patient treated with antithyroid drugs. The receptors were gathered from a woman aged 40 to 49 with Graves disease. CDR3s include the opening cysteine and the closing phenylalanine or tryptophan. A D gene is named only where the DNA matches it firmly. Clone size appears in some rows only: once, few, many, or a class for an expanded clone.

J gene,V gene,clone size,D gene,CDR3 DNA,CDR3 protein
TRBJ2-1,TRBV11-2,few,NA,TGTGCCAGCAGCTTTCAGGGGCTCTATTCCTACAATGAGCAGTTCTTC,CASSFQGLYSYNEQFF
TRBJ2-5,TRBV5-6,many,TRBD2,TGTGCCAGCAGGCGACTAGCGGGAGTTATAGAGACCCAGTACTTC,CASRRLAGVIETQYF
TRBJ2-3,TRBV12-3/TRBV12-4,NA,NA,TGTGCCAGCGTCTCATCGAACTTGAACACAGATACGCAGTATTTT,CASVSSNLNTDTQYF
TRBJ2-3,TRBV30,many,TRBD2,TGTGCCGGAGCACTAGCGGGAGGCACAGATACGCAGTATTTT,CAGALAGGTDTQYF
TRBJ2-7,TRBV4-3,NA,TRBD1,TGCGCCAGCAGCCAAGAAGCCGTGACAGGGGGTGGGGAGCAGTACTTC,CASSQEAVTGGGEQYF
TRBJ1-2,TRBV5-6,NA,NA,TGTGCCAGCAGCTTGAGGGACGAATGGGGCTACACCTTC,CASSLRDEWGYTF
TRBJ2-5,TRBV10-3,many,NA,TGTGCCATCGGAGAGCAAGAGACCCAGTACTTC,CAIGEQETQYF
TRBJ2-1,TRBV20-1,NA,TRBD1,TGCAGTGCTAGAGCGTTCGGGACAGTTGACAATGAGCAGTTCTTC,CSARAFGTVDNEQFF
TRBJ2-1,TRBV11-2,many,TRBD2,TGTGCCAGCAGCTTAGAGGGCGGGAGGGCCTACAATGAGCAGTTCTTC,CASSLEGGRAYNEQFF
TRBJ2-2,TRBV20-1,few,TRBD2,TGCAGTGCAGCGGGGACTAGCGGGACGCACACCGGGGAGCTGTTTTTT,CSAAGTSGTHTGELFF
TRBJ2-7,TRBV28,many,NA,TGTGCCAGCAGCATTATCGACAGACTTTACGAGCAGTACTTC,CASSIIDRLYEQYF
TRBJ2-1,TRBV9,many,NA,TGTGCCAGCAGCGTAGTGGAGAGTGAGCAGTTCTTC,CASSVVESEQFF
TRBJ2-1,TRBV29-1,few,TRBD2,TGCAGCGTTGAGTCGGGAGGCAATGAGCAGTTCTTC,CSVESGGNEQFF
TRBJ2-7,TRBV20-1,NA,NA,TGCAGTGGGTTCCACTGGAAATCCTACGAGCAGTACTTC,CSGFHWKSYEQYF
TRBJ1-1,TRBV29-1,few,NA,TGCAGCGTTGTCTCGCAAACGGGGACAGAAGCTTTCTTT,CSVVSQTGTEAFF
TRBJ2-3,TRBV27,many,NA,TGTGCCAGCAGTTTCCGGGAGCAAAACCCGCAGTATTTT,CASSFREQNPQYF
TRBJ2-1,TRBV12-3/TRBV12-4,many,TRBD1,TGTGCCAGCAGCCAGGGGACAGGGAATGAGCAGTTCTTC,CASSQGTGNEQFF
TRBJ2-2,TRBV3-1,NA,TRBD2,TGTGCCAGCAGCCCCCGAGTCCTCGGGATCGGACTAGCGGGAGGAAACACCGGGGAGCTGTTTTTT,CASSPRVLGIGLAGGNTGELFF
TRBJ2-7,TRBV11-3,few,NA,TGTGCCAGCAGCTTAGCAGGGAAGAGATCCTACGAGCAGTACTTC,CASSLAGKRSYEQYF
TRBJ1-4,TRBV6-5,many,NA,TGTGCCAGCAGTTACTCAGGGACGACTAATGAAAAACTGTTTTTT,CASSYSGTTNEKLFF
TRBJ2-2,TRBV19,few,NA,TGTGCCAGTAGTATCCAAAGTTCCGGGGAGCTGTTTTTT,CASSIQSSGELFF
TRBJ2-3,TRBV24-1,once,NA,TGTGCCACCAGTGAAGGGCCCGTCGGAGGCACAGATACGCAGTATTTT,CATSEGPVGGTDTQYF
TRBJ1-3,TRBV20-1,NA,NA,TGCAGTGTCCCCGGCGGGGGCTCTGGAAACACCATATATTTT,CSVPGGGSGNTIYF
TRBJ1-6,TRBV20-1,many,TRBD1,TGCAGTGCTAGAGGTGGCACACAGGGGCTACGCAATTCACCCCTCCACTTT,CSARGGTQGLRNSPLHF
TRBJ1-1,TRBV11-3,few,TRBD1,TGTGCCAGCAGCTCATTTTACGGGACAGCGAACACTGAAGCTTTCTTT,CASSSFYGTANTEAFF
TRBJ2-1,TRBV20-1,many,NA,TGCAGTGCTACCACGGCCTGGCGCGAGCGGTCCTACAATGAGCAGTTCTTC,CSATTAWRERSYNEQFF
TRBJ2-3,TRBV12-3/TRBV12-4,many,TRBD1,TGTGCCAGCAGTGAACCCTCGCTACCCCGGGACAGGGGGTCGGTTGATGCAGATACGCAGTATTTT,CASSEPSLPRDRGSVDADTQYF
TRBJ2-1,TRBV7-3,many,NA,TGTGCCAGCAGCCAAACACCAAAGAGTAAGCAGTTCTTC,CASSQTPKSKQFF
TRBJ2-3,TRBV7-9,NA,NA,TGTGCCAGCAGCAATCTACAGGGAGATACGCAGTATTTT,CASSNLQGDTQYF
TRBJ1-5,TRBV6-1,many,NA,TGTGCCAGGGAGCGGGGGAGGAACCAGCCCCAGCATTTT,CARERGRNQPQHF
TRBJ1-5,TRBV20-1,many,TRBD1,TGCAGTGCTAGAGCCGCTTTAAGGACAGGAGTTAATAGCAATCAGCCCCAGCATTTT,CSARAALRTGVNSNQPQHF
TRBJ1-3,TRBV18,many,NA,TGTGCCAGCTCACCTTCAGGTGGAAACACCATATATTTT,CASSPSGGNTIYF
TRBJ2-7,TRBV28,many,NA,TGTGCCAGCAGGGGGGGCAGTGATCAGCGGGATTACTTC,CASRGGSDQRDYF
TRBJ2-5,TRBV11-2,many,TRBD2,TGTGCCAGCAGAGGGACTAGCGGGAGGAAGATAGAGACCCAGTACTTC,CASRGTSGRKIETQYF
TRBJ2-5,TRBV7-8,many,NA,TGTGCCAGCAGCAACTACCAAGGACTCCAAGAGACCCAGTACTTC,CASSNYQGLQETQYF
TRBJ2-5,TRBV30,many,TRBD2,TGTGCCTGGAGTGTTCGGCGGGAGGAGACCCAGTACTTC,CAWSVRREETQYF
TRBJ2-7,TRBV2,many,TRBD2,TGTGCCAGTTGGACTAGCGGGAGTTACGAGCAGTACTTC,CASWTSGSYEQYF
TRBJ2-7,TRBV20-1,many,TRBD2,TGCAGTGCTAGTCCGGAACTAGCGGGAGGGTACGAGCAGTACTTC,CSASPELAGGYEQYF